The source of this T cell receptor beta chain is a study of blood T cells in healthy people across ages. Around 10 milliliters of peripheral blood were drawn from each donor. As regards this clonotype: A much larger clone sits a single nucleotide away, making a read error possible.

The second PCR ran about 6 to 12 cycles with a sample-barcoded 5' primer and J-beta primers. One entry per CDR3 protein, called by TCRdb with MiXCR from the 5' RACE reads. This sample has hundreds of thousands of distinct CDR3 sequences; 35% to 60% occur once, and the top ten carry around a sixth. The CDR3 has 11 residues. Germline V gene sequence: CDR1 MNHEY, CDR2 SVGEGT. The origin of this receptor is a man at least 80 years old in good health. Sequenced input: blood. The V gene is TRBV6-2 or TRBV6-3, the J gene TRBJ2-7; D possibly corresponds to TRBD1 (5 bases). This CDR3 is CASSQGTERYF. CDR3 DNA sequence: TGTGCCAGCTCTCAGGGAACCGAGCGGTACTTC.